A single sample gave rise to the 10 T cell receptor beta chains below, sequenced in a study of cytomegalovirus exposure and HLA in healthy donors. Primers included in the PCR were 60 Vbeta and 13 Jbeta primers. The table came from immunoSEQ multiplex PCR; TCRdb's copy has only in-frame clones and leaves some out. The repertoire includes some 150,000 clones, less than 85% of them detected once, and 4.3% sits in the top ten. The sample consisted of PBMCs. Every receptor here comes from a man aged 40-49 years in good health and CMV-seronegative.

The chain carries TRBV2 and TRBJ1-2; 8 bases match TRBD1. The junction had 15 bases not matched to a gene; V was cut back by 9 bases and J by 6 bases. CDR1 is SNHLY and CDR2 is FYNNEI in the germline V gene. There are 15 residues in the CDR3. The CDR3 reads CASSGTGTSYDGYTF. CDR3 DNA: TGTGCCAGTTCCGGGACAGGAACGTCTTACGATGGCTACACCTTC.

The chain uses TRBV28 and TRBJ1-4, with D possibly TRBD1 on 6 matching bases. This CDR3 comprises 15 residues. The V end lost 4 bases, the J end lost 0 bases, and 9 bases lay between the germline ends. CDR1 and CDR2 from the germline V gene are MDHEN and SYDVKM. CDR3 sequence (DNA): TGTGCCAGCAGTTGGGACACCTCAACTAATGAAAAACTGTTTTTT. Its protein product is CASSWDTSTNEKLFF.

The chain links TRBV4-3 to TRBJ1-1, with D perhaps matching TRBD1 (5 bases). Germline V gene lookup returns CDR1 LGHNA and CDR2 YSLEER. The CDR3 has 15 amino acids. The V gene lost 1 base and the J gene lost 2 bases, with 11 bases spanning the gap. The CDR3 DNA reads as TGCGCCAGCAGCCAAGGACCGACAGTTAACACTGAAGCTTTCTTT. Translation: CASSQGPTVNTEAFF.

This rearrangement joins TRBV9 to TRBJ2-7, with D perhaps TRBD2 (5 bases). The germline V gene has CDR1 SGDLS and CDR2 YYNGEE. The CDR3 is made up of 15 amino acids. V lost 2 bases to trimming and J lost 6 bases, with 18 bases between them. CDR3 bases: TGTGCCAGCAGCGTCGCCGGGTCTGCGGCGGGCGAGCAGTACTTC. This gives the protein CASSVAGSAAGEQYF.

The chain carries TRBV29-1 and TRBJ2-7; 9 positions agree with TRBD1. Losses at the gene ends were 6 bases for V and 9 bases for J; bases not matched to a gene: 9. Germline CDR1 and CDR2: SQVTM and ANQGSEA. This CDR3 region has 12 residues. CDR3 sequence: CSVGTGLYGQYF. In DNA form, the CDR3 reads TGCAGCGTCGGGACAGGGCTTTATGGGCAGTACTTC.

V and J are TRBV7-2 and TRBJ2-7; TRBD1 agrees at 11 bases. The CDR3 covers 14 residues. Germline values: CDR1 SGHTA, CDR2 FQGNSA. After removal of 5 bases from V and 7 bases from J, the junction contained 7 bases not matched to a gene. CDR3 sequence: CASSPGTGGREQYF. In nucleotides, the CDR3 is TGTGCCAGCAGCCCCGGGACAGGGGGTAGGGAGCAGTACTTC.

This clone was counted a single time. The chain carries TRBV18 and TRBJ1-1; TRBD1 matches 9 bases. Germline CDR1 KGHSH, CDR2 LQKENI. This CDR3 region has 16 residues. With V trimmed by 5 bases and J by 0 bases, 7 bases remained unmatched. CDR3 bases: TGTGCCAGCTCAAATACAGGGGGCTTCATGAACACTGAAGCTTTCTTT. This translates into CASSNTGGFMNTEAFF.

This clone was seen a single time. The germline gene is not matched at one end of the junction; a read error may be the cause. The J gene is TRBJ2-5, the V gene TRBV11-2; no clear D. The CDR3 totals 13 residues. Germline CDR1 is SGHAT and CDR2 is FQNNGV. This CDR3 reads CASTDRVQQTQYF. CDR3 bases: TGTGCCAGCACCGACCGGGTCCAACAGACCCAGTACTTC.

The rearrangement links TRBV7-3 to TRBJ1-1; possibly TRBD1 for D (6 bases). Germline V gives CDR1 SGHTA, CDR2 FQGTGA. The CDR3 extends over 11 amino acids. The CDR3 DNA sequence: TGTGGCAGGGGCCGGAACACTGAAGCTTTCTTT. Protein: CGRGRNTEAFF.

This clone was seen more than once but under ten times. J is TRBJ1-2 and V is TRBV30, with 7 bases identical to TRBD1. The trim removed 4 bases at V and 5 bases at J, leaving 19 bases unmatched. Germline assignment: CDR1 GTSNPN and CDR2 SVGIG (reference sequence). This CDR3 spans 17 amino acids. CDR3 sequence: CAWMIWDSLIRSYGYTF. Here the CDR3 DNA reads TGTGCCTGGATGATTTGGGACAGCCTCATTAGGAGTTATGGCTACACCTTC.